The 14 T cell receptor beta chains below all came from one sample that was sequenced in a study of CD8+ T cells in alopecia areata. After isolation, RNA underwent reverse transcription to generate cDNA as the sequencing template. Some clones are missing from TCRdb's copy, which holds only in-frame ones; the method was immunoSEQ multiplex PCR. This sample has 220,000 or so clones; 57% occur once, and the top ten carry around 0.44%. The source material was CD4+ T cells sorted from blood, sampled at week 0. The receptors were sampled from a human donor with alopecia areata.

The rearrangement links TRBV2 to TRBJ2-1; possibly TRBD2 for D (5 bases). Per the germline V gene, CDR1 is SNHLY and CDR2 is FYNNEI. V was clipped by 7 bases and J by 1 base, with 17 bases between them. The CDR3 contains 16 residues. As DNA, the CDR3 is TGTGCCAGCAAAGGTCCTAGCAACGGGTCCTACAATGAGCAGTTCTTC. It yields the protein CASKGPSNGSYNEQFF.

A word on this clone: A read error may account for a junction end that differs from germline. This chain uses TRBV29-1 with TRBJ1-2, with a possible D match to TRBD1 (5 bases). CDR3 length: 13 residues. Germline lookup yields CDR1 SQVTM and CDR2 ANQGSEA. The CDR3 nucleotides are TGCAGCGTTATGCGGACATATAACGATGGCTACACCTTC. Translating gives CSVMRTYNDGYTF. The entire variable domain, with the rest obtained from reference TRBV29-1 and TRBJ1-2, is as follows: SAVISQKPSRDICQRGTSLTIQCQVDSQVTMMFWYRQQPGQSLTLIATANQGSEATYESGFVIDKFPISRPNLTFSTLTVSNMSPEDSSIYLCSVMRTYNDGYTFGSGTRLTVV.

The DNA of the CDR3 is TGTGCCAGCGGGTACACTGAAGCTTTCTTT. Translation: CASGYTEAFF. This chain connects TRBV2 to TRBJ1-1; D gene uncertain. Trimming pared 8 bases from V and 3 bases from J, leaving 4 bases between. The CDR3 has 10 residues. CDR1 is SNHLY, CDR2 FYNNEI, per germline.

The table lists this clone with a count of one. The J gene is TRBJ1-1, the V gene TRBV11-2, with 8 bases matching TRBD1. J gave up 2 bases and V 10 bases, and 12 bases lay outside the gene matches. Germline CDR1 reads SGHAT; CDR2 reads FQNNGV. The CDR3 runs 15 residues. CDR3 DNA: TGTGCCATGGGGACGCGACAGGGGATAAACACTGAAGCTTTCTTT. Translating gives CAMGTRQGINTEAFF.

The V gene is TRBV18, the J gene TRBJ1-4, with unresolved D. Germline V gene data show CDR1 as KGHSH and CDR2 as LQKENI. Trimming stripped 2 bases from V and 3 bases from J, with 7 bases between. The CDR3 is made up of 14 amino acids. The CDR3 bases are TGTGCCAGCTCACCAGGGCTTCCTAATGAAAAACTGTTTTTT. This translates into CASSPGLPNEKLFF.

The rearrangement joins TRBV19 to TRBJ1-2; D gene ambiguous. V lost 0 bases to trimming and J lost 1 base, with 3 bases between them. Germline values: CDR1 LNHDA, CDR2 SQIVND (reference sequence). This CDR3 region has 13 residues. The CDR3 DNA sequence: TGTGCCAGTAGTATAGACAGTAACTATGGCTACACCTTC. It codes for CASSIDSNYGYTF. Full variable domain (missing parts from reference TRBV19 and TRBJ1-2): DGGITQSPKYLFRKEGQNVTLSCEQNLNHDAMYWYRQDPGQGLRLIYYSQIVNDFQKGDIAEGYSVSREKKESFPLTVTSAQKNPTAFYLCASSIDSNYGYTFGSGTRLTVV.

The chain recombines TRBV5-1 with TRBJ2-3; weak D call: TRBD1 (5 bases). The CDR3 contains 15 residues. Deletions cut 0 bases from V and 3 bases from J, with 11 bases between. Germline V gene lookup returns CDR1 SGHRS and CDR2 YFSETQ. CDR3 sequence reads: CASSLAGMGTDTQYF. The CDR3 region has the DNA TGCGCCAGCAGCTTGGCAGGGATGGGTACAGATACGCAGTATTTT.

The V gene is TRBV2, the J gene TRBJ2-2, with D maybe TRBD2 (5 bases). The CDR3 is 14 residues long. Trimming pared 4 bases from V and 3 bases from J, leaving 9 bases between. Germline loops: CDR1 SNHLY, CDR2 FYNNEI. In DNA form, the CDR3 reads TGTGCCAGCAGTGCCGGGATTTACACCGGGGAGCTGTTTTTT. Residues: CASSAGIYTGELFF.

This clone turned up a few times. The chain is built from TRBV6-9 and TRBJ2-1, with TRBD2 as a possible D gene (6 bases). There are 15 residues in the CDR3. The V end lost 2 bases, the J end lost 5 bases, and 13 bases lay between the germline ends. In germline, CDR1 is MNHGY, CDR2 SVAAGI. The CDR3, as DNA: TGTGCCAGCAGTTATAGGCGGGACTTAAACAATGAGCAGTTCTTC. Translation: CASSYRRDLNNEQFF.

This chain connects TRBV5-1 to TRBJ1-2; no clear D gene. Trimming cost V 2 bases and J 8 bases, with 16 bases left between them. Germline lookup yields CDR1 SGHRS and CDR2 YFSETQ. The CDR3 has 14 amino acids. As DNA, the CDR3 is TGCGCCAGCAGCTTTGGTCTCCCGAGGTGGGGCTACACCTTC. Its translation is CASSFGLPRWGYTF.

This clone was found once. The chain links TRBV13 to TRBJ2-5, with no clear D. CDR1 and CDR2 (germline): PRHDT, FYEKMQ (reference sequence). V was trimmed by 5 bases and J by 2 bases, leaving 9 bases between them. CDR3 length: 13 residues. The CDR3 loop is CASSPGFQETQYF. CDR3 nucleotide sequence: TGTGCCAGCAGCCCAGGTTTTCAAGAGACCCAGTACTTC.

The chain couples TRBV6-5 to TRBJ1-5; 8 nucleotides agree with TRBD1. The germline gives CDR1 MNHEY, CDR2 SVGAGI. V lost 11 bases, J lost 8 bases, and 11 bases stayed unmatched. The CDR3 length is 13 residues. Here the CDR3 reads CASHPGGREPQHF. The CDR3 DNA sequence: TGTGCCTCACACCCAGGGGGCAGGGAGCCCCAGCATTTT.

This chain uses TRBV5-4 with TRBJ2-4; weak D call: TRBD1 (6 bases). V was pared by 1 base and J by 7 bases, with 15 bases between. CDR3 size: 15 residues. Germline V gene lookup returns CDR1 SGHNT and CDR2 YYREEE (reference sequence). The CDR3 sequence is CASSLKFQGSNIQYF. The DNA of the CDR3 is TGTGCCAGCAGCTTGAAATTCCAGGGGAGTAACATTCAGTACTTC.

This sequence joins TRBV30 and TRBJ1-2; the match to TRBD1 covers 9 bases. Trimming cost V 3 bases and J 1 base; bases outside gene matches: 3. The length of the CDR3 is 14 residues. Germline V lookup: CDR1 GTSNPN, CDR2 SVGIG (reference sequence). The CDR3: CAWSRQGDNYGYTF. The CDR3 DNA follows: TGTGCCTGGAGCCGACAGGGGGATAACTATGGCTACACCTTC.